These 14 T cell receptor beta chains were all obtained from the same sample, sequenced in a study of Graves' ophthalmopathy and Graves' hyperthyroidism. Amplified TCR beta CDR3 regions were obtained using RNA transcripts as template. The first round was an RT-PCR with HTBI primers, and the second round was a multiplex PCR. From the multiplex PCR reads, TCRdb called clonotypes with MiXCR, one entry per CDR3 protein. The sample contains some 160,000 distinct CDR3 sequences, 35% to 45% of which appear only once. Sequences were obtained from peripheral blood. Every receptor here comes from a man between 25 and 39 years old with Graves' ophthalmopathy.

This clonotype was detected ten times or more. A much bigger clone sits one base away, suggesting this may be a read error. The conserved phenylalanine or tryptophan normally closing the CDR3 is absent here, so this likely arose from a read error. The J gene is TRBJ2-2, the V gene TRBV30; possibly TRBD2 for D (5 bases). V was pared by 8 bases and J by 4 bases, with 14 bases between. In germline, CDR1 is GTSNPN, CDR2 SVGIG (reference sequence). CDR3 length equals 13 residues. CDR3 sequence reads: CAQAGKATGELFS. CDR3 nucleotides: TGTGCCCAAGCCGGGAAGGCCACCGGGGAGCTGTTTTCT.

This clonotype was counted many times. The CDR3 coding sequence is TGTGCCAGCAGCTTAGGCGTTCCCGGGGAGCTGTTTTTT. Amino acids: CASSLGVPGELFF. V is TRBV11-2 and J is TRBJ2-2, with unresolved D. This CDR3 is 13 amino acids long. V was shortened by 1 base and J by 6 bases, with 6 bases between the two germline ends. CDR1 is SGHAT and CDR2 is FQNNGV in the germline V gene.

The V call is TRBV11-2, the J call TRBJ2-2; 9 nucleotides match TRBD1. Germline V gene sequence: CDR1 SGHAT, CDR2 FQNNGV. V lost 5 bases, J lost 4 bases, and 8 bases stayed unmatched. The CDR3 totals 16 residues. Here the CDR3 DNA reads TGTGCCAGCAGCACGACCGGGACAGGGTCCACCGGGGAGCTGTTTTTT. Translated, it gives CASSTTGTGSTGELFF.

There are many counts of this clonotype. One junction end does not reproduce the germline sequence, and a read error may be involved. This rearrangement joins TRBV7-7 to TRBJ2-2; TRBD2 agrees at 7 bases. From germline, CDR1 is SSHAT and CDR2 FNYEAQ (reference sequence). This CDR3 comprises 15 residues. As DNA, the CDR3 is TGTGCTAGCAGCGGAGGGAGGGGGAACACCGGGGAGCTGTTTTTT. Its protein is CASSGGRGNTGELFF.

The chain uses TRBV11-2 and TRBJ2-7; 7 bases fit TRBD1. V dropped 3 bases and J dropped 11; count of bases not matched to a gene: 10. The CDR3 consists of 13 residues. Germline lookup yields CDR1 SGHAT and CDR2 FQNNGV. CDR3 coding DNA: TGTGCCAGCAGCTTCGGACAGGCAAGGCGGGAGTACTTC. As protein: CASSFGQARREYF.

The rearrangement joins TRBV20-1 to TRBJ1-2, with a weak D call TRBD1 (6 bases). The CDR3 is 12 residues long. Germline V lookup: CDR1 DFQATT, CDR2 SNEGSKA (reference sequence). V lost 3 bases and J 8 bases, leaving 13 bases between the germline ends. DNA for the CDR3: TGCAGTGCTAGGGGGCAGGGGAGCGGCTACACCTTC. Translating it yields CSARGQGSGYTF.

The rearrangement links TRBV19 to TRBJ1-2; maybe TRBD1 (5 bases). Germline V gene sequence: CDR1 LNHDA, CDR2 SQIVND (reference sequence). The CDR3 length is 13 residues. V was clipped by 10 bases and J by 6 bases, with 18 bases between them. The CDR3 DNA is TGTGCCACCATGGCCCAGGGTTTCAATGGCTACACCTTC. It is translated as CATMAQGFNGYTF.

This clonotype was observed a few times. The chain uses TRBV7-3 and TRBJ2-5; D is perhaps TRBD1 (6 bases). The germline gives CDR1 SGHTA, CDR2 FQGTGA. V dropped 3 bases and J dropped 4 bases, with 12 bases sitting between them. The CDR3 consists of 14 residues. This CDR3 is CASSLGHEGETQYF. CDR3 DNA sequence: TGTGCCAGCAGCTTGGGACACGAGGGAGAGACCCAGTACTTC.

The rearrangement joins TRBV28 to TRBJ2-5, with D hard to call. In germline, CDR1 is MDHEN, CDR2 SYDVKM. Trimming pared 3 bases from V and 4 bases from J, leaving 12 bases between. The CDR3 covers 14 residues. CDR3 sequence reads: CASSFEPPRETQYF. The CDR3 DNA follows: TGTGCCAGCAGTTTTGAGCCACCGAGAGAGACCCAGTACTTC.

This clonotype was picked up many times. The chain carries TRBV28 and TRBJ1-5; D gene unclear. V shed 8 bases and J shed 2 bases, with 7 bases lying between them. The germline V gene has CDR1 MDHEN and CDR2 SYDVKM. The CDR3 covers 12 residues. CDR3 amino acids: CASGGGNQPQHF. In nucleotides, the CDR3 is TGTGCCAGCGGTGGGGGCAATCAGCCCCAGCATTTT.

The chain recombines TRBV12-3 or TRBV12-4 with TRBJ1-5; D ambiguous. The germline V and J ends were trimmed by 2 bases and 4 bases, with 6 bases remaining between them. The CDR3 is 13 residues long. The CDR3 bases are TGTGCCAGCAGTTTAAACGTTAATCAGCCCCAGCATTTT. This sequence encodes CASSLNVNQPQHF.

There are many counts of this clonotype. The genes are TRBV28 and TRBJ1-2, with unresolved D. Trimming shortened V by 4 bases and J by 6 bases, and 6 bases separated the two germline ends. Germline values: CDR1 MDHEN, CDR2 SYDVKM. The CDR3 has 11 residues. CDR3 nucleotide sequence: TGTGCCAGCAGTTCCCGAAATGGCTACACCTTC. Encoded protein: CASSSRNGYTF.

CDR3 sequence reads: CASSRPIRDGTTGELFF. CDR3 DNA: TGTGCCAGCAGTCGACCGATCCGGGACGGGACCACCGGGGAGCTGTTTTTT. J is TRBJ2-2 and V is TRBV6-4; D tentatively reads TRBD1 or TRBD2 (5 bases each). CDR1 MRHNA and CDR2 SNTAGT come from the germline V gene. Trimming removed 5 bases at V and 4 bases at J, with 20 bases between. This CDR3 has 17 amino acids.

J is TRBJ2-5 and V is TRBV7-2; the D is unclear. V lost 6 bases to trimming and J lost 7 bases, with 18 bases between them. The CDR3 runs to 14 residues. The germline V gene has CDR1 SGHTA and CDR2 FQGNSA. CDR3 DNA: TGTGCCAGCAGGGAGTCCGGGCGTCCAGGGACCCAGTACTTC. It yields the protein CASRESGRPGTQYF. Full variable domain (missing parts from reference TRBV7-2 and TRBJ2-5): GAGVSQSPSNKVTEKGKDVELRCDPISGHTALYWYRQSLGQGLEFLIYFQGNSAPDKSGLPSDRFSAERTGGSVSTLTIQRTQQEDSAVYLCASRESGRPGTQYFGPGTRLLVL.